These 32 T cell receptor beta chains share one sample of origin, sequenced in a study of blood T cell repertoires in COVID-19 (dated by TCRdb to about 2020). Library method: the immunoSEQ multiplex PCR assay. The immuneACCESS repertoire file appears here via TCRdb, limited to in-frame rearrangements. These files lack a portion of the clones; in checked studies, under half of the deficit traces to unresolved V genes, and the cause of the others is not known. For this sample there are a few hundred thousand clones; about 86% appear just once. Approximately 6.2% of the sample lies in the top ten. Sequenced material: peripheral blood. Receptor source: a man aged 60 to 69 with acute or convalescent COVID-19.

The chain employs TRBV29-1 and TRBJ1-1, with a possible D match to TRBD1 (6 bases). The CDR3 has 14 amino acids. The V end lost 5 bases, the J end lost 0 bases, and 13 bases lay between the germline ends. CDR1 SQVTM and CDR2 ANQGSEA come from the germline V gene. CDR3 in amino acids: CSVNRVTLNTEAFF. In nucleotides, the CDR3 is TGCAGCGTTAACAGGGTGACCCTGAACACTGAAGCTTTCTTT.

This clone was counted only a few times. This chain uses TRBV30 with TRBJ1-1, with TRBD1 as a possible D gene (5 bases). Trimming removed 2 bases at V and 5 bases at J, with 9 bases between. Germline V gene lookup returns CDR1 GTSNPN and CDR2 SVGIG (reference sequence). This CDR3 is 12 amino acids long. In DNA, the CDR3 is TGTGCCTGGAGTTTGGGGGGAACTGAAGCTTTCTTT. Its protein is CAWSLGGTEAFF. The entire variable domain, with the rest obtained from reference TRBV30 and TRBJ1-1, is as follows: SQTIHQWPATLVQPVGSPLSLECTVEGTSNPNLYWYRQAAGRGLQLLFYSVGIGQISSEVPQNLSASRPQDRQFILSSKKLLLSDSGFYLCAWSLGGTEAFFGQGTRLTVV.

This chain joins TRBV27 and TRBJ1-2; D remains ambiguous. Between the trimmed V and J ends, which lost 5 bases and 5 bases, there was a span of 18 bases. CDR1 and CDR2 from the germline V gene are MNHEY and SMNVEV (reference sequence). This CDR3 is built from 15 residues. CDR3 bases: TGTGCCAGCAGTCCCTCGCAGGCCTATTCTTATGGCTACACCTTC. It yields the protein CASSPSQAYSYGYTF.

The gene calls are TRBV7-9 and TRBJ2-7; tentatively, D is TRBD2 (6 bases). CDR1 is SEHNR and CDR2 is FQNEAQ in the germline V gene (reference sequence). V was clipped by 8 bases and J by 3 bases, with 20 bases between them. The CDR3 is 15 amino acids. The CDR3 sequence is CASQVVRRGFYEQYF. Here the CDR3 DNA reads TGTGCCAGCCAGGTGGTGAGGCGGGGATTCTACGAGCAGTACTTC.

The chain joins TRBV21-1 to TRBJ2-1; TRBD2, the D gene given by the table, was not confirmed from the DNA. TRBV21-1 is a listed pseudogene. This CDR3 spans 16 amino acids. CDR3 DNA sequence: TGTGCCAGCAGCAAAGTAGATCTAGCGGGGGGCAATGAGCAGTTCTTC. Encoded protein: CASSKVDLAGGNEQFF.

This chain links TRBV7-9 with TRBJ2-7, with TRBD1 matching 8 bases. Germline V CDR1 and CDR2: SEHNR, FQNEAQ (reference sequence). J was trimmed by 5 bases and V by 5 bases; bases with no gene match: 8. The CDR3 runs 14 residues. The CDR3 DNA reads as TGTGCCAGCAGCCCAGGGGGCCAGTTTCACGAGCAGTACTTC. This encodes CASSPGGQFHEQYF.

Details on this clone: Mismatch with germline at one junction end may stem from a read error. In DNA, the CDR3 is TGTGCCAGCAGCACCGGACAGGTTGACTCTCGAAACACCATATATTTT. This encodes CASSTGQVDSRNTIYF. The gene calls are TRBV7-6 and TRBJ1-3; 7 positions agree with TRBD1. CDR1 is SGHVS, CDR2 FNYEAQ, per germline. The CDR3 has 16 residues.

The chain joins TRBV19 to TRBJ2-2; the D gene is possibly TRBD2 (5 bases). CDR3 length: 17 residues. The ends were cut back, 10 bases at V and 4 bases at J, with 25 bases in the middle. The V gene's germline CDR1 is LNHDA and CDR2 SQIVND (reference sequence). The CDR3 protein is CATKNQERSGFTGELFF. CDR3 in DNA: TGTGCCACTAAAAATCAAGAAAGAAGCGGCTTCACCGGGGAGCTGTTTTTT.

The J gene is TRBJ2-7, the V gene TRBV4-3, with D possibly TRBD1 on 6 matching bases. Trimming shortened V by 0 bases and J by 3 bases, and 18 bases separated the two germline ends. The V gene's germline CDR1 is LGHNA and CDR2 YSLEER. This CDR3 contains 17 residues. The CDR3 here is CASSQDLDPGQYYEQYF. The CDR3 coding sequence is TGCGCCAGCAGCCAAGATCTGGACCCTGGACAGTACTACGAGCAGTACTTC.

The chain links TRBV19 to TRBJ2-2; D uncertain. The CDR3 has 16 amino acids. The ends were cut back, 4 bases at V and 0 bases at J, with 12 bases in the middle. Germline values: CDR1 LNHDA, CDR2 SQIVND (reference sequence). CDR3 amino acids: CASSSIAGTNTGELFF. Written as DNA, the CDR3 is TGTGCCAGTAGTAGTATCGCAGGTACGAACACCGGGGAGCTGTTTTTT.

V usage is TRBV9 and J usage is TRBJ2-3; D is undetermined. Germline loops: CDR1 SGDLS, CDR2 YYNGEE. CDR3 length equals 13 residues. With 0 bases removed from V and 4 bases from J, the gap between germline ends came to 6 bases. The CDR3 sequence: CASSVVVADTQYF. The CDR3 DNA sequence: TGTGCCAGCAGCGTAGTCGTAGCAGATACGCAGTATTTT.

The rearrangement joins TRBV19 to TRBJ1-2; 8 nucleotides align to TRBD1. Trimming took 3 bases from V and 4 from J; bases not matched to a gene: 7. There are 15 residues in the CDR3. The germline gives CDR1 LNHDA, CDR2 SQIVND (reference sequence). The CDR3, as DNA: TGTGCCAGTAGTATGTCCGGGACAGGATCCTATGGCTACACCTTC. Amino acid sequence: CASSMSGTGSYGYTF.

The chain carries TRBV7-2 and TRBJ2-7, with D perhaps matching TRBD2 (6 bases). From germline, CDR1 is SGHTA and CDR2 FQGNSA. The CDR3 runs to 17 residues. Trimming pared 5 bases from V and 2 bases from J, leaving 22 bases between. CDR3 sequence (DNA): TGTGCCAGCAGCCTCCGGGACTCCAGCCGGTATCCCTACGAGCAGTACTTC. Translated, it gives CASSLRDSSRYPYEQYF.

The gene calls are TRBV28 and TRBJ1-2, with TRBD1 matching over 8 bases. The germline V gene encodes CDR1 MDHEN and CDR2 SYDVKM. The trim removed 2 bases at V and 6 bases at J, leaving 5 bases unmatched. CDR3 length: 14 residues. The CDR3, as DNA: TGTGCCAGCAGTTTAGAGGACAGGGTTCATGGCTACACCTTC. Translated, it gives CASSLEDRVHGYTF.

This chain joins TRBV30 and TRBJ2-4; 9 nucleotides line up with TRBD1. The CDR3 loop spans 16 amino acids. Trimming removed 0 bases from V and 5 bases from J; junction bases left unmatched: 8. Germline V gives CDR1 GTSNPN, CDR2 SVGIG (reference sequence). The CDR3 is CAWSVRGNRGQNIQYF. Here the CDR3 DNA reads TGTGCCTGGAGTGTACGGGGAAACAGGGGGCAAAACATTCAGTACTTC. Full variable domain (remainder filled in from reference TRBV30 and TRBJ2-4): SQTIHQWPATLVQPVGSPLSLECTVEGTSNPNLYWYRQAAGRGLQLLFYSVGIGQISSEVPQNLSASRPQDRQFILSSKKLLLSDSGFYLCAWSVRGNRGQNIQYFGAGTRLSVL.

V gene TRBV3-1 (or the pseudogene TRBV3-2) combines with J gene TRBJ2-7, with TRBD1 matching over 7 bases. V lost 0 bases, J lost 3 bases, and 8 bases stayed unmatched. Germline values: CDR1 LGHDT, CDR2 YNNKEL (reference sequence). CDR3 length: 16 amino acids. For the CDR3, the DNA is TGTGCCAGCAGCCAAGAGAGCGGACAGGCTTACTACGAGCAGTACTTC. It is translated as CASSQESGQAYYEQYF.

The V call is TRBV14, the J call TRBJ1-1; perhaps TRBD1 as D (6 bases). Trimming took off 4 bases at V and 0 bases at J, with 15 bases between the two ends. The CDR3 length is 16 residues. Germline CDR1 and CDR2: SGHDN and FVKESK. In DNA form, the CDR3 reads TGTGCCAGCAGCCGCGGGGGTCAGGGGCTGAACACTGAAGCTTTCTTT. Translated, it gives CASSRGGQGLNTEAFF. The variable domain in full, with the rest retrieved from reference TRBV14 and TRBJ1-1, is EAGVTQFPSHSVIEKGQTVTLRCDPISGHDNLYWYRRVMGKEIKFLLHFVKESKQDESGMPNNRFLAERTGGTYSTLKVQPAELEDSGVYFCASSRGGQGLNTEAFFGQGTRLTVV.

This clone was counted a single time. The chain's CDR3 is CASSLDRGYEQYF. CDR3 bases: TGCGCCAGCAGCCTTGACAGGGGCTACGAGCAGTACTTC. The rearrangement uses TRBV4-1 and TRBJ2-7; 8 bases are a match to TRBD1. The CDR3 is 13 residues long. Germline V CDR1 and CDR2: MGHRA, YSYEKL. J was trimmed by 3 bases and V by 4 bases; bases with no gene match: 2.

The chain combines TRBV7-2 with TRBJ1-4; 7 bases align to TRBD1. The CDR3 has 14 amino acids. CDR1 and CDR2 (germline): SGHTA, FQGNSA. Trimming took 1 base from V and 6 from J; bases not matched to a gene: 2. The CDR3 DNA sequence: TGTGCCAGCAGCTTAGACAGGGGAGATGAAAAACTGTTTTTT. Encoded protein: CASSLDRGDEKLFF.

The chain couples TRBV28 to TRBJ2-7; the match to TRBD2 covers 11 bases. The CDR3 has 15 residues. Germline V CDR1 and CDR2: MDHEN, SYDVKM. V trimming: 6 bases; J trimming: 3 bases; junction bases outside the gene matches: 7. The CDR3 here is CASRETSGNNYEQYF. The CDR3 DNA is TGTGCCAGCAGGGAGACTAGCGGGAACAACTACGAGCAGTACTTC.

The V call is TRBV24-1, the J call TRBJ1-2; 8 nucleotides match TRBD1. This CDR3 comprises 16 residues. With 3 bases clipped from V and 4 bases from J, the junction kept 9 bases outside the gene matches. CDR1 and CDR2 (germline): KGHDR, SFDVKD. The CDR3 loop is CATSDPTGEGAYGYTF. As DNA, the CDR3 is TGTGCCACCAGTGATCCGACAGGGGAGGGTGCCTATGGCTACACCTTC.

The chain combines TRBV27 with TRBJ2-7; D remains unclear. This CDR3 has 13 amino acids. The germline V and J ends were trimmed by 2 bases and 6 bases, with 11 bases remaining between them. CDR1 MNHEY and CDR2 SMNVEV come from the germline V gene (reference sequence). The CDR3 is CASSLAGPREQYF. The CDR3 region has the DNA TGTGCCAGCAGTTTAGCTGGGCCTCGCGAGCAGTACTTC.

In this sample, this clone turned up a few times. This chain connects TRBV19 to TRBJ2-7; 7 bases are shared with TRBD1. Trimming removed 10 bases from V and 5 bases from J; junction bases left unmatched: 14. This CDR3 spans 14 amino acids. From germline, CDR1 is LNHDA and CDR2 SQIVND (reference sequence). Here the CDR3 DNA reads TGTGCCACCGGGGCACGGACAGGTAACAACGAGCAGTACTTC. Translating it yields CATGARTGNNEQYF.

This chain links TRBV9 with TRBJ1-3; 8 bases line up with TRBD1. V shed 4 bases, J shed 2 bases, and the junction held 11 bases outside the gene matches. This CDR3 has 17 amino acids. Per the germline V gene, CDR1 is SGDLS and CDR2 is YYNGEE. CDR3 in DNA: TGTGCCAGCAGCCTACCAGGACAGGGCGATACTGGAAACACCATATATTTT. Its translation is CASSLPGQGDTGNTIYF.

The CDR3 sequence is CASSLLAGGGEQYF. Written as DNA, the CDR3 is TGTGCCAGCAGCTTACTAGCGGGAGGAGGCGAGCAGTACTTC. The chain links TRBV28 to TRBJ2-7; TRBD2 matches at 12 bases. This CDR3 has 14 residues. Germline CDR1 is MDHEN and CDR2 is SYDVKM. V was pared by 6 bases and J by 6 bases, with 6 bases of the junction left unmatched.

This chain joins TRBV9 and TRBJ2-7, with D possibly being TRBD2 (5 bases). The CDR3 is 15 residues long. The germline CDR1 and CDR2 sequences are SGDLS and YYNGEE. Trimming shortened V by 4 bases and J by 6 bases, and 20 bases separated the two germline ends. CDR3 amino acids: CASSPRGPLEGEQYF. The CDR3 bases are TGTGCCAGCAGCCCCCGTGGACCTCTCGAGGGCGAGCAGTACTTC.

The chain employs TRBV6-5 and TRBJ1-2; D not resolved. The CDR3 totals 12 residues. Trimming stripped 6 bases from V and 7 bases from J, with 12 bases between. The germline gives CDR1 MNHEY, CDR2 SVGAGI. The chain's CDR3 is CASRAREGGYTF. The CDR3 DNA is TGTGCCAGCAGGGCGAGGGAAGGTGGCTACACCTTC.

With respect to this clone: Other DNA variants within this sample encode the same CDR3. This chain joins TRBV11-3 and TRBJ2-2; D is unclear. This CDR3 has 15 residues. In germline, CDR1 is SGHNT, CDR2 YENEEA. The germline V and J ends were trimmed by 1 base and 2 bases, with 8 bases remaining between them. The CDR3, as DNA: TGTGCCAGCAGCTTAGTTCGCGGTAACACCGGGGAGCTGTTTTTT. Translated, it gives CASSLVRGNTGELFF.

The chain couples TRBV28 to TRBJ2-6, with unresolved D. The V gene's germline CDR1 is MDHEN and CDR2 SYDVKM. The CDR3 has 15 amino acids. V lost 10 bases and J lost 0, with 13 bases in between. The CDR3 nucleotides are TGTGCCACGGCGTTACGGAGCTCTGGGGCCAACGTCCTGACTTTC. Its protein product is CATALRSSGANVLTF.

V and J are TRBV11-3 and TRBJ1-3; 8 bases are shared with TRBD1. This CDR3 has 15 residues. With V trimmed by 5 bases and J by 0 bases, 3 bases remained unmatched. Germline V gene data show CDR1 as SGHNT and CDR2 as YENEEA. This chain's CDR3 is CASSRGQGSGNTIYF. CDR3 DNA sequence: TGTGCCAGCAGCAGAGGACAGGGCTCTGGAAACACCATATATTTT. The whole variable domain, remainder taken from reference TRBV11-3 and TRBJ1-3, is EAGVVQSPRYKIIEKKQPVAFWCNPISGHNTLYWYLQNLGQGPELLIRYENEEAVDDSQLPKDRFSAERLKGVDSTLKIQPAELGDSAVYLCASSRGQGSGNTIYFGEGSWLTVV.

DNA of the CDR3: TGTGCCAGCAGCGGCGCCGGGACTAGCGTACAAGAGACCCAGTACTTC. Its translation is CASSGAGTSVQETQYF. This chain uses TRBV9 with TRBJ2-5; 10 bases are shared with TRBD2. Germline loops: CDR1 SGDLS, CDR2 YYNGEE. The CDR3 covers 16 residues. V shed 3 bases, J shed 2 bases, and the junction held 7 bases outside the gene matches.

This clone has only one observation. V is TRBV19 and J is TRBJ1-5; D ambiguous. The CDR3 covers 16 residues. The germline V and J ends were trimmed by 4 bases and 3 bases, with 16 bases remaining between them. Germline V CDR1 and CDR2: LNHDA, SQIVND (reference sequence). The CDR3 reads CASSNYGGGTNQPQHF. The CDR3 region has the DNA TGTGCCAGTAGTAACTACGGTGGCGGAACCAATCAGCCCCAGCATTTT.